This TCR beta chain was captured by sequencing in a study of graft-versus-host responses after intestinal transplantation. Study summary: Following induction with anti-thymocyte globulin, all recipients were given tacrolimus and steroids for about 3 years. The study's findings and limits: Circulating GvH clones peaking coincided with falling HvG clones soon after transplant. Allografts of one patient group, those with graft-donor T cell macrochimerism, had high graft-versus-host to host-versus-graft clonal ratios. The authors found GvH clones in recipient marrow, some appearing first in ileum or blood.

Per the germline V gene, CDR1 is SEHNR and CDR2 is FQNEAQ (reference sequence). V lost 5 bases and J lost 1; bases outside the gene matches: 10. The CDR3 runs to 16 residues. TCRdb's copy holds only in-frame clones and misses some; the assay was immunoSEQ multiplex PCR. The top ten clones hold roughly 2.7% of a sample with more than 50,000 clones, more than 75% of them seen once. To note about this clone: The target antigen is unknown.

Sequences were derived from PBMCs, sampled about 120 days after intestinal transplantation. The V call is TRBV7-9, the J call TRBJ1-2; the match to TRBD1 covers 7 bases. The TCR was taken from a human patient who received an intestinal transplant, so some T cells may come from the graft donor. CDR3 DNA: TGTGCCAGCAGCCGAACAGGGGAGGGGGATAACTATGGCTACACCTTC. This codes for CASSRTGEGDNYGYTF.